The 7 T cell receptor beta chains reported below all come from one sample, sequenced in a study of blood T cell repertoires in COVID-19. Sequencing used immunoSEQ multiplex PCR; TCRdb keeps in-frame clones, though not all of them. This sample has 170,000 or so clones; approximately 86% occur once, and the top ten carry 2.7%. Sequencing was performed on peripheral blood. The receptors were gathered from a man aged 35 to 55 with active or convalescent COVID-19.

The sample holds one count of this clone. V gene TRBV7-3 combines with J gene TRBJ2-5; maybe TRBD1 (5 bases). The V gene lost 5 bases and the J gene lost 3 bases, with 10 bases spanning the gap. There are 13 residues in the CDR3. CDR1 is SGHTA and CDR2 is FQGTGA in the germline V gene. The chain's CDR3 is CASSRDRKETQYF. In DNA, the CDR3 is TGTGCCAGCAGCCGAGACAGAAAAGAGACCCAGTACTTC.

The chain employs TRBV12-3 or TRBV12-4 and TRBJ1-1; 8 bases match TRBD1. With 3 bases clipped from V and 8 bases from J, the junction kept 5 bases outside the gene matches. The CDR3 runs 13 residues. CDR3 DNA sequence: TGTGCCAGCAGTTTTCGGGGGGACAGGGAAGCTTTCTTT. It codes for CASSFRGDREAFF.

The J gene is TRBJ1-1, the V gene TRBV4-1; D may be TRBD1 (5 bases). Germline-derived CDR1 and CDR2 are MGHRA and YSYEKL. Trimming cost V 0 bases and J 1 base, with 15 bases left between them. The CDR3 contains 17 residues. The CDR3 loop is CASSQDWGGWGNTEAFF. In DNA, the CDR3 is TGCGCCAGCAGCCAAGATTGGGGGGGATGGGGGAACACTGAAGCTTTCTTT.

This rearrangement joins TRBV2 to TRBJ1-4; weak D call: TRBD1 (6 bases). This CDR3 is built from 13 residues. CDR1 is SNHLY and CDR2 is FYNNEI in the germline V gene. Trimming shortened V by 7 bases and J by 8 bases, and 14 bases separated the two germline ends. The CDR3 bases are TGTGCCAGCAAGTTACAGGGAAACGAAAAACTGTTTTTT. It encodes CASKLQGNEKLFF. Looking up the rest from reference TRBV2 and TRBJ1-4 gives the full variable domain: EPEVTQTPSHQVTQMGQEVILRCVPISNHLYFYWYRQILGQKVEFLVSFYNNEISEKSEIFDDQFSVERPDGSNFTLKIRSTKLEDSAMYFCASKLQGNEKLFFGSGTQLSVL.

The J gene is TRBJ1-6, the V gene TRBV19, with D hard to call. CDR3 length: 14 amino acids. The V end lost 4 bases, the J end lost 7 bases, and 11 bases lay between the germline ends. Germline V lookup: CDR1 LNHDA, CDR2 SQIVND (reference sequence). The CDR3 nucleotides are TGTGCCAGTAGTAACGAGGAGACCAATTCACCCCTCCACTTT. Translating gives CASSNEETNSPLHF.

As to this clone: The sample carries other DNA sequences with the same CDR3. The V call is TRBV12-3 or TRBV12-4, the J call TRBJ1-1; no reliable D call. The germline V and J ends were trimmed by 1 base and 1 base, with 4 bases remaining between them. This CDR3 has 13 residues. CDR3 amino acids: CASSLGENTEAFF. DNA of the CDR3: TGTGCCAGCAGTTTAGGAGAGAACACTGAAGCTTTCTTT.

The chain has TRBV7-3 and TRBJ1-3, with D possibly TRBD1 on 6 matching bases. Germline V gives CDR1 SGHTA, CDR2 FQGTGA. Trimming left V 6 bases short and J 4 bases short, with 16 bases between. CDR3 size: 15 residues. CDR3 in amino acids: CASSSTTGTGNTIYF. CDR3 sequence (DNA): TGTGCCAGCAGTTCTACTACAGGGACAGGAAACACCATATATTTT.